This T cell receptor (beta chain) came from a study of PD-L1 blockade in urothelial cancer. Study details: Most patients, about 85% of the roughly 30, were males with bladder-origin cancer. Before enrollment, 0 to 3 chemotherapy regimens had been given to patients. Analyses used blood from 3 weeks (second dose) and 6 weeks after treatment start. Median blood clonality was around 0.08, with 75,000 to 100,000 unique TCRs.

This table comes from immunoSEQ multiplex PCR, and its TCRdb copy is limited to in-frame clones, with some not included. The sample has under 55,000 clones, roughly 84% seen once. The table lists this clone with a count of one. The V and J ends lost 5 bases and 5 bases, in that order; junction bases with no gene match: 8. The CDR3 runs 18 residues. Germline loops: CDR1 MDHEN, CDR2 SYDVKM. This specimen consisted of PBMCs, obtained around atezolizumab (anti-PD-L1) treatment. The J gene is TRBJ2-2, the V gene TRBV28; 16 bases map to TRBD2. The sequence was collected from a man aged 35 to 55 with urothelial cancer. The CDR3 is CASSIPGLAGGSTGELFF. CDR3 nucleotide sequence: TGTGCCAGCAGTATTCCGGGACTAGCGGGAGGGAGTACCGGGGAGCTGTTTTTT.